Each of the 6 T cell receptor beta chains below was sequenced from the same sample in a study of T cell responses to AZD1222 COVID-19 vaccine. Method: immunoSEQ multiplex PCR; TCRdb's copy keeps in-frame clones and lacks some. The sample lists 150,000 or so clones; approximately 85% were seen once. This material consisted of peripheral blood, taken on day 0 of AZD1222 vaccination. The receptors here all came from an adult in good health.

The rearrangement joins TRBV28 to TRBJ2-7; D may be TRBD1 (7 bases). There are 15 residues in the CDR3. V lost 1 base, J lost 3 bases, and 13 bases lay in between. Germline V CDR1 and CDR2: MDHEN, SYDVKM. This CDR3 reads CASSLSAGGGYEQYF. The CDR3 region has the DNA TGTGCCAGCAGTTTATCGGCAGGGGGAGGCTACGAGCAGTACTTC. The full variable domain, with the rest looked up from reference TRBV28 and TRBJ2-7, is DVKVTQSSRYLVKRTGEKVFLECVQDMDHENMFWYRQDPGLGLRLIYFSYDVKMKEKGDIPEGYSVSREKKERFSLILESASTNQTSMYLCASSLSAGGGYEQYFGPGTRLTVT.

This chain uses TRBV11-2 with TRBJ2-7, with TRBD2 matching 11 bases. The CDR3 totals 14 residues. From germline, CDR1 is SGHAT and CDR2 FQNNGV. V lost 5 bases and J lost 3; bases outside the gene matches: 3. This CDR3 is CASSLSGGDYEQYF. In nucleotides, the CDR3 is TGTGCCAGCAGCCTTAGCGGGGGGGACTACGAGCAGTACTTC.

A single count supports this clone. The CDR3 region is CASSQRGFSEAFF. The CDR3 DNA sequence: TGCGCCAGCAGCCAGCGGGGTTTCTCTGAAGCTTTCTTT. The chain uses TRBV4-1 and TRBJ1-1; D ambiguous. The V and J ends lost 3 bases and 6 bases respectively, with 11 bases between them. Looked up from germline, CDR1 is MGHRA and CDR2 is YSYEKL. This CDR3 comprises 13 residues.

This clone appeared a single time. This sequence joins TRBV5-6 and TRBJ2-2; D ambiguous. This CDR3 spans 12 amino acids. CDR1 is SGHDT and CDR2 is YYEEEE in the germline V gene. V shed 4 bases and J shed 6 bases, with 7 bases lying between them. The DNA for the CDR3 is TGTGCCAGCAGCCTCGAAGCCGGGGAGCTGTTTTTT. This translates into CASSLEAGELFF.

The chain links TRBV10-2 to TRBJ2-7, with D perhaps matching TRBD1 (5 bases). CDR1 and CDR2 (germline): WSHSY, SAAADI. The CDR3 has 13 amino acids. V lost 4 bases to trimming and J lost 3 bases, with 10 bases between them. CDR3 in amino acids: CASSVGHFYEQYF. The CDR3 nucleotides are TGCGCCAGCAGTGTTGGACACTTCTACGAGCAGTACTTC.

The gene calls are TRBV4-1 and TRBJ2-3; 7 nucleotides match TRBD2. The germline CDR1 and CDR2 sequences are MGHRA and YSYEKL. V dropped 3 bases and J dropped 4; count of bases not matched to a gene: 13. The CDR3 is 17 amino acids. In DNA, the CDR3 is TGCGCCAGCAGCCAGGGCATGGGGCTAGCGGAGGCAGATACGCAGTATTTT. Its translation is CASSQGMGLAEADTQYF.